The entry below describes one T cell receptor (beta chain). Its antigen remains unidentified. Only in-frame clones appear in the TCRdb table, and some are missing; sequencing was by immunoSEQ multiplex PCR. This sample has over 30,000 clones; about three quarters occur once, and the top ten carry around 9.5%. The CDR3 contains 13 residues. V lost 3 bases, J lost 2 bases, and 7 bases lay in between. Germline V lookup: CDR1 SGHDN, CDR2 FVKESK. Regarding time point: baseline, week 1 (first vaccination visit). Documented treatment: pre-vaccination baseline after standard-of-care therapy. Diagnosis in the donors showed new WHO grade 3 or 4 astrocytomas that were IDH1-mutant and ATRX-lost. The data originate from a study of a mutant IDH1 vaccine in newly diagnosed glioma. As for the study in general: Of the patients given treatment, 62.5% were male and around 38% were female, and a mean age of roughly 40 years was recorded. Patients arrived already treated with radiotherapy, temozolomide, or both, most having had both. Regarding the study as a whole: Pseudoprogression seemed unrelated to changes in top peripheral T cell clonotypes.

This TCR came from a man aged 50-59 years with glioma. Some clones in this sample may be carry-over from other donors' samples. The J gene is TRBJ1-1, the V gene TRBV14; D gene unclear. This sample comprised peripheral blood mononuclear cells (PBMCs), obtained from a glioma patient treated with radiotherapy, temozolomide or both. Here the CDR3 reads CASSHDLNTEAFF. The CDR3 DNA reads TGTGCCAGCAGCCACGACTTAAACACTGAAGCTTTCTTT.